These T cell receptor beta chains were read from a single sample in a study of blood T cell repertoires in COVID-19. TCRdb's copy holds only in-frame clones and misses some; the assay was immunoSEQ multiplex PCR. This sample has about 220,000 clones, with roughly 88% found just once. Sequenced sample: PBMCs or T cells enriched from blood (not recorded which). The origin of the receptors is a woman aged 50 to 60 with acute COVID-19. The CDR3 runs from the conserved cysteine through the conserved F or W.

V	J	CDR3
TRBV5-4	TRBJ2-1	CASSLPGAKNNEQFF
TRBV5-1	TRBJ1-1	CASSLQMNTEAFF
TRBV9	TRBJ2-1	CASSVALGQWQFF
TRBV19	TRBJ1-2	CASTSPGGADYGYTF
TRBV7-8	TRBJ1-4	CASSSAGLTGGASTNEKLFF
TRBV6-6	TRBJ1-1	CASSYSEVNTEAFF
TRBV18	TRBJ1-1	CASSPRGPEAFF
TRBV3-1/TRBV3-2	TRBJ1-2	CASSQQVRRTRATEYGYTF
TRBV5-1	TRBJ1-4	CASSSKTGLVATNEKLFF
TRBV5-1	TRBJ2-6	CASSLGDSGANVLTF
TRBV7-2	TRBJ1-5	CASSLAGFSQPQHF